Presented here are 13 T cell receptor beta chains from one specimen sequenced in a study of T cells in Graves' hyperthyroidism and ophthalmopathy. TCR beta CDR3 regions were amplified from RNA. When the TCR CDR3 underwent first-round RT-PCR, the HTBI primer set was used. One entry per CDR3 protein results from TCRdb running MiXCR on the multiplex PCR reads. The sample carries a few hundred thousand distinct CDR3 sequences, 15% to 18% recorded once. Specimen: blood. The receptors were gathered from a woman aged 30 to 39 with Graves' hyperthyroidism.

In this sample, this clonotype turned up a few times. The chain combines TRBV6-1 with TRBJ1-1; possible D gene TRBD1, 5 bases. Trimming took off 7 bases at V and 2 bases at J, with 17 bases between the two ends. The CDR3 has 15 residues. Germline CDR1 is MNHNS and CDR2 is SASEGT. CDR3: CASTRAQGPNTEAFF. Written as DNA, the CDR3 is TGTGCCAGCACCCGAGCCCAGGGTCCAAACACTGAAGCTTTCTTT.

The chain recombines TRBV6-2 or TRBV6-3 with TRBJ2-7; 13 bases map to TRBD2. The CDR3 is 17 residues long. Germline assignment: CDR1 MNHEY and CDR2 SVGEGT. The ends lost 6 bases at V and 5 bases at J; junction bases unmatched: 13. Here the CDR3 reads CASSPRGTSGTADEQYF. The CDR3 DNA reads as TGTGCCAGCAGCCCACGAGGGACTAGCGGGACCGCGGACGAGCAGTACTTC.

This chain connects TRBV10-2 to TRBJ2-2; D gene ambiguous. The CDR3 extends over 13 amino acids. Germline values: CDR1 WSHSY, CDR2 SAAADI. Trimming stripped 7 bases from V and 5 bases from J, with 11 bases between. The CDR3 reads CASTVRATGELFF. Written as DNA, the CDR3 is TGCGCCAGCACCGTTAGAGCAACCGGGGAGCTGTTTTTT.

At least ten counts were recorded for this clonotype. V is TRBV20-1 and J is TRBJ2-1; 7 nucleotides agree with TRBD2. V shed 2 bases, J shed 2 bases, and the junction held 9 bases outside the gene matches. The CDR3 extends over 16 amino acids. Germline-derived CDR1 and CDR2 are DFQATT and SNEGSKA (reference sequence). CDR3 bases: TGCAGTGCTAGAAGCGGGGAGCCCTACACCTACAATGAGCAGTTCTTC. It is translated as CSARSGEPYTYNEQFF.

This sequence joins TRBV20-1 and TRBJ2-7; D might be TRBD1 or TRBD2, each matching 7 bases. Germline assignment: CDR1 DFQATT and CDR2 SNEGSKA (reference sequence). The germline V and J ends were trimmed by 1 base and 5 bases, with 18 bases remaining between them. This CDR3 region has 15 residues. CDR3 in DNA: TGCAGTGCTAGAGTTCCAGGGGGGGAGGACCACGAGCAGTACTTC. Translated: CSARVPGGEDHEQYF.

This clonotype was seen ten or more times. The genes are TRBV27 and TRBJ2-3, with 8 bases aligning to TRBD2. The V gene end was trimmed by 2 bases and the J gene end by 2 bases; junction bases not matched to a gene: 3. Looked up from germline, CDR1 is MNHEY and CDR2 is SMNVEV (reference sequence). The length of the CDR3 is 15 residues. The CDR3 region has the DNA TGTGCCAGCAGTTTAAGCGGGAGTATCACAGATACGCAGTATTTT. Translation: CASSLSGSITDTQYF.

This clonotype was seen many times. This chain uses TRBV20-1 with TRBJ1-1; TRBD1 matches at 7 bases. There are 14 residues in the CDR3. The V segment lost 6 bases and the J segment 0 bases; nucleotides outside the gene matches: 7. Germline values: CDR1 DFQATT, CDR2 SNEGSKA (reference sequence). CDR3 amino acids: CSATTGALNTEAFF. The CDR3, as DNA: TGCAGTGCAACAACAGGGGCCCTGAACACTGAAGCTTTCTTT.

This clonotype was found many times. This chain joins TRBV12-3 or TRBV12-4 and TRBJ2-1; 10 positions agree with TRBD1. This CDR3 region has 13 residues. Trimming took 6 bases from V and 8 from J; bases not matched to a gene: 4. CDR3 in amino acids: CASRRGQGHEQFF. CDR3 DNA: TGTGCCAGCAGGAGGGGACAGGGGCATGAGCAGTTCTTC.

Ten or more counts support this clonotype. The gene calls are TRBV11-3 and TRBJ2-1, with 7 bases matching TRBD1. CDR1 and CDR2 (germline): SGHNT, YENEEA. There are 15 residues in the CDR3. V was pared by 3 bases and J by 4 bases, with 6 bases of the junction left unmatched. CDR3 in amino acids: CASSFGTALYNEQFF. The CDR3 DNA sequence: TGTGCCAGCAGCTTTGGGACAGCTTTATACAATGAGCAGTTCTTC.

This clonotype was detected only a few times. The genes are TRBV14 and TRBJ2-5; the match to TRBD2 covers 11 bases. Per germline, CDR1 SGHDN and CDR2 FVKESK. Trimming took 2 bases from V and 3 from J; bases not matched to a gene: 5. The CDR3 runs 16 residues. CDR3 in amino acids: CASSQRPGLAEETQYF. Here the CDR3 DNA reads TGTGCCAGCAGCCAACGCCCGGGACTAGCGGAAGAGACCCAGTACTTC.

CDR3 protein: CASSQEVGTSGSLYEQYF. The CDR3 DNA sequence: TGTGCCAGCAGCCAAGAGGTTGGGACTAGCGGGAGTTTGTACGAGCAGTACTTC. The J gene is TRBJ2-7, the V gene TRBV4-2; 14 nucleotides line up with TRBD2. The trim removed 0 bases at V and 4 bases at J, leaving 8 bases unmatched. The germline CDR1 and CDR2 sequences are LGHNA and YNFKEQ. The CDR3 spans 18 residues.

In this sample, this clonotype turned up many times. The chain combines TRBV7-3 with TRBJ2-1; the D gene could be TRBD1 or TRBD2 (6 bases each). Trimming took off 3 bases at V and 4 bases at J, with 13 bases between the two ends. Germline loops: CDR1 SGHTA, CDR2 FQGTGA. The CDR3 covers 15 residues. The CDR3 DNA is TGTGCCAGCAGCTTCACGGGGGCGATTTACAATGAGCAGTTCTTC. It specifies CASSFTGAIYNEQFF.

This clonotype occurred many times. The chain uses TRBV5-1 and TRBJ2-7; the D gene is possibly TRBD2 (6 bases). Trimming cost V 4 bases and J 6 bases, with 17 bases left between them. The CDR3 extends over 14 amino acids. Germline V gene sequence: CDR1 SGHRS, CDR2 YFSETQ. In nucleotides, the CDR3 is TGCGCCAGCAGCCTAGGAGGGACGCCCCGCGAGCAGTACTTC. Protein: CASSLGGTPREQYF.